This is a list of T cell receptor beta chains from one sample in a study of T-cell reconstitution after alpha-beta-depleted transplantation in children. TCRdb itself ran the PCR reads through MiXCR, one entry per CDR3 protein. The sample holds around 140,000 distinct CDR3 sequences, roughly 8.8% seen once. The sequenced sample was PBMCs, mostly from graft donor cells, obtained 180 days after TCRalphabeta/CD19-depleted stem cell transplant. Every receptor here comes from a female patient aged 2-15 years who had a stem cell transplant for congenital amegakaryocytic thrombocytopenia, so the T cells may come from the graft donor. The CDR3 runs from the conserved cysteine through the conserved F or W. The size field is filled for only some rows; it gives once, few, many or a size class.

TRBV5-5	TRBJ1-1	many	CASSLRQENTEAFF
TRBV20-1	TRBJ2-7	many	CSATDGPLEQYF
TRBV5-6	TRBJ1-1	many	CASSTDLGFTEAFF
TRBV20-1	TRBJ2-7	many	CSARDPNTYEQYF
TRBV10-3	TRBJ2-1	few	CAISGGFNPNEQFF
TRBV12-3/TRBV12-4	TRBJ2-1	many	CASKSGRAAYNEQFF
TRBV20-1	TRBJ2-3	many	CSALTSDTDTQYF
TRBV11-2	TRBJ2-3	.	CASSLGLAGGNPKSTDTQYF
TRBV6-5	TRBJ1-2	many	CASSYWAPGRQRPLYGYTF
TRBV5-5	TRBJ2-7	.	CASSLEPDSYEQYF
TRBV20-1	TRBJ2-7	few	CSARDKGTNYEQYF
TRBV6-4	TRBJ2-2	many	CASSQGTGELFF
TRBV10-3	TRBJ1-4	many	CAISENRNNEKLFF
TRBV4-2	TRBJ2-2	.	CASSRTTTSGGASGELFF
TRBV6-6	TRBJ1-1	many	CASSYSGGGEAFF
TRBV28	TRBJ1-1	.	CASSFQGTEAFF
TRBV12-3/TRBV12-4	TRBJ2-1	many	CASSLSGPYYNEQFF
TRBV5-6	TRBJ2-5	many	CASSLYLLQETQYF
TRBV6-2/TRBV6-3	TRBJ2-1	many	CASSYSRGGAYNEQFF
TRBV20-1	TRBJ2-7	.	CSAKRQGGDEQYF
TRBV20-1	TRBJ2-2	many	CSARRGVGTGELFF
TRBV7-8	TRBJ2-7	many	CASSLSLANYEQYF
TRBV27	TRBJ1-2	many	CASSLRAGGKRGVYGYTF
TRBV20-1	TRBJ2-3	many	CSANRRNTQYF
TRBV6-2/TRBV6-3	TRBJ2-6	many	CAIRQDSGANVLTF
TRBV29-1	TRBJ2-3	many	CSAGLAGSTDTQYF
TRBV12-3/TRBV12-4	TRBJ2-4	many	CASSTVNLAKNIQYF
TRBV5-1	TRBJ2-3	.	CASSRGGGSFTDTQYF
TRBV4-1	TRBJ2-5	many	CASSQAKSSGTQYF
TRBV9	TRBJ2-3	.	CASSVVGTSGTDTQYF
TRBV29-1	TRBJ2-1	.	CSVVAGREGPYEQFF
TRBV28	TRBJ2-1	many	CASSTGFGEQFF
TRBV2	TRBJ1-3	many	CASSEGGWPWHPSGNTIYF
TRBV20-1	TRBJ1-5	many	CSARSDRNQPQHF
TRBV5-1	TRBJ2-5	few	CASRFLGARQETQYF
TRBV5-1	TRBJ2-7	many	CASSLTGGDYEQYF
TRBV28	TRBJ1-5	many	CASSSLPRPNQPQHF
TRBV7-8	TRBJ2-3	.	CASSSHHRDTQYF
TRBV5-1	TRBJ1-2	many	CASSLAGQGGGYGYTF
TRBV20-1	TRBJ2-7	.	CSARFMGQIYEQYF
TRBV6-5	TRBJ2-7	many	CASSYIGIHSYEQYF
TRBV12-3/TRBV12-4	TRBJ1-2	many	CAGGVSGYGYTF
TRBV20-1	TRBJ1-1	many	CSARHAVNTEAFF
TRBV30	TRBJ2-2	few	CAWSVLLREYTGELFF
TRBV20-1	TRBJ2-2	medium-sized	CSATVKNTGELFF
TRBV28	TRBJ1-6	many	CASSSQLPLHF
TRBV5-1	TRBJ2-7	.	CASSARGSGGYEQYF
TRBV28	TRBJ1-5	many	CASTGDWGRTGNQPQHF
TRBV29-1	TRBJ1-1	many	CSVAAENRVMNTEAFF
TRBV12-3/TRBV12-4	TRBJ1-1	many	CASSPRDQNTEAFF
TRBV29-1	TRBJ2-1	many	CSVEEAGDEQFF
TRBV20-1	TRBJ2-7	few	CSASSVSSYEQYF
TRBV12-3/TRBV12-4	TRBJ1-1	many	CASSLGWNTEAFF
TRBV6-2/TRBV6-3	TRBJ2-7	many	CASSYRGVYEQYF
TRBV29-1	TRBJ1-1	few	CSTTPGLTEAFF